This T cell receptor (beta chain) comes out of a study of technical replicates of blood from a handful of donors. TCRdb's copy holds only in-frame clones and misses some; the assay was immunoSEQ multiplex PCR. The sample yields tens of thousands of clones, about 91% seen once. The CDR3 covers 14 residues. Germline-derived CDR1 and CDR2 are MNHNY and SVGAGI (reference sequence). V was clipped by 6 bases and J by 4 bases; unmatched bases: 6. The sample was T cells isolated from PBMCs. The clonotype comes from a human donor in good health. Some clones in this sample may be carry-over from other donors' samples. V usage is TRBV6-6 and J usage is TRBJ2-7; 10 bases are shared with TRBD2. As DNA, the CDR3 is TGTGCCAGCAGACCCTCTAGCGGGGGATACGAGCAGTACTTC. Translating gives CASRPSSGGYEQYF.